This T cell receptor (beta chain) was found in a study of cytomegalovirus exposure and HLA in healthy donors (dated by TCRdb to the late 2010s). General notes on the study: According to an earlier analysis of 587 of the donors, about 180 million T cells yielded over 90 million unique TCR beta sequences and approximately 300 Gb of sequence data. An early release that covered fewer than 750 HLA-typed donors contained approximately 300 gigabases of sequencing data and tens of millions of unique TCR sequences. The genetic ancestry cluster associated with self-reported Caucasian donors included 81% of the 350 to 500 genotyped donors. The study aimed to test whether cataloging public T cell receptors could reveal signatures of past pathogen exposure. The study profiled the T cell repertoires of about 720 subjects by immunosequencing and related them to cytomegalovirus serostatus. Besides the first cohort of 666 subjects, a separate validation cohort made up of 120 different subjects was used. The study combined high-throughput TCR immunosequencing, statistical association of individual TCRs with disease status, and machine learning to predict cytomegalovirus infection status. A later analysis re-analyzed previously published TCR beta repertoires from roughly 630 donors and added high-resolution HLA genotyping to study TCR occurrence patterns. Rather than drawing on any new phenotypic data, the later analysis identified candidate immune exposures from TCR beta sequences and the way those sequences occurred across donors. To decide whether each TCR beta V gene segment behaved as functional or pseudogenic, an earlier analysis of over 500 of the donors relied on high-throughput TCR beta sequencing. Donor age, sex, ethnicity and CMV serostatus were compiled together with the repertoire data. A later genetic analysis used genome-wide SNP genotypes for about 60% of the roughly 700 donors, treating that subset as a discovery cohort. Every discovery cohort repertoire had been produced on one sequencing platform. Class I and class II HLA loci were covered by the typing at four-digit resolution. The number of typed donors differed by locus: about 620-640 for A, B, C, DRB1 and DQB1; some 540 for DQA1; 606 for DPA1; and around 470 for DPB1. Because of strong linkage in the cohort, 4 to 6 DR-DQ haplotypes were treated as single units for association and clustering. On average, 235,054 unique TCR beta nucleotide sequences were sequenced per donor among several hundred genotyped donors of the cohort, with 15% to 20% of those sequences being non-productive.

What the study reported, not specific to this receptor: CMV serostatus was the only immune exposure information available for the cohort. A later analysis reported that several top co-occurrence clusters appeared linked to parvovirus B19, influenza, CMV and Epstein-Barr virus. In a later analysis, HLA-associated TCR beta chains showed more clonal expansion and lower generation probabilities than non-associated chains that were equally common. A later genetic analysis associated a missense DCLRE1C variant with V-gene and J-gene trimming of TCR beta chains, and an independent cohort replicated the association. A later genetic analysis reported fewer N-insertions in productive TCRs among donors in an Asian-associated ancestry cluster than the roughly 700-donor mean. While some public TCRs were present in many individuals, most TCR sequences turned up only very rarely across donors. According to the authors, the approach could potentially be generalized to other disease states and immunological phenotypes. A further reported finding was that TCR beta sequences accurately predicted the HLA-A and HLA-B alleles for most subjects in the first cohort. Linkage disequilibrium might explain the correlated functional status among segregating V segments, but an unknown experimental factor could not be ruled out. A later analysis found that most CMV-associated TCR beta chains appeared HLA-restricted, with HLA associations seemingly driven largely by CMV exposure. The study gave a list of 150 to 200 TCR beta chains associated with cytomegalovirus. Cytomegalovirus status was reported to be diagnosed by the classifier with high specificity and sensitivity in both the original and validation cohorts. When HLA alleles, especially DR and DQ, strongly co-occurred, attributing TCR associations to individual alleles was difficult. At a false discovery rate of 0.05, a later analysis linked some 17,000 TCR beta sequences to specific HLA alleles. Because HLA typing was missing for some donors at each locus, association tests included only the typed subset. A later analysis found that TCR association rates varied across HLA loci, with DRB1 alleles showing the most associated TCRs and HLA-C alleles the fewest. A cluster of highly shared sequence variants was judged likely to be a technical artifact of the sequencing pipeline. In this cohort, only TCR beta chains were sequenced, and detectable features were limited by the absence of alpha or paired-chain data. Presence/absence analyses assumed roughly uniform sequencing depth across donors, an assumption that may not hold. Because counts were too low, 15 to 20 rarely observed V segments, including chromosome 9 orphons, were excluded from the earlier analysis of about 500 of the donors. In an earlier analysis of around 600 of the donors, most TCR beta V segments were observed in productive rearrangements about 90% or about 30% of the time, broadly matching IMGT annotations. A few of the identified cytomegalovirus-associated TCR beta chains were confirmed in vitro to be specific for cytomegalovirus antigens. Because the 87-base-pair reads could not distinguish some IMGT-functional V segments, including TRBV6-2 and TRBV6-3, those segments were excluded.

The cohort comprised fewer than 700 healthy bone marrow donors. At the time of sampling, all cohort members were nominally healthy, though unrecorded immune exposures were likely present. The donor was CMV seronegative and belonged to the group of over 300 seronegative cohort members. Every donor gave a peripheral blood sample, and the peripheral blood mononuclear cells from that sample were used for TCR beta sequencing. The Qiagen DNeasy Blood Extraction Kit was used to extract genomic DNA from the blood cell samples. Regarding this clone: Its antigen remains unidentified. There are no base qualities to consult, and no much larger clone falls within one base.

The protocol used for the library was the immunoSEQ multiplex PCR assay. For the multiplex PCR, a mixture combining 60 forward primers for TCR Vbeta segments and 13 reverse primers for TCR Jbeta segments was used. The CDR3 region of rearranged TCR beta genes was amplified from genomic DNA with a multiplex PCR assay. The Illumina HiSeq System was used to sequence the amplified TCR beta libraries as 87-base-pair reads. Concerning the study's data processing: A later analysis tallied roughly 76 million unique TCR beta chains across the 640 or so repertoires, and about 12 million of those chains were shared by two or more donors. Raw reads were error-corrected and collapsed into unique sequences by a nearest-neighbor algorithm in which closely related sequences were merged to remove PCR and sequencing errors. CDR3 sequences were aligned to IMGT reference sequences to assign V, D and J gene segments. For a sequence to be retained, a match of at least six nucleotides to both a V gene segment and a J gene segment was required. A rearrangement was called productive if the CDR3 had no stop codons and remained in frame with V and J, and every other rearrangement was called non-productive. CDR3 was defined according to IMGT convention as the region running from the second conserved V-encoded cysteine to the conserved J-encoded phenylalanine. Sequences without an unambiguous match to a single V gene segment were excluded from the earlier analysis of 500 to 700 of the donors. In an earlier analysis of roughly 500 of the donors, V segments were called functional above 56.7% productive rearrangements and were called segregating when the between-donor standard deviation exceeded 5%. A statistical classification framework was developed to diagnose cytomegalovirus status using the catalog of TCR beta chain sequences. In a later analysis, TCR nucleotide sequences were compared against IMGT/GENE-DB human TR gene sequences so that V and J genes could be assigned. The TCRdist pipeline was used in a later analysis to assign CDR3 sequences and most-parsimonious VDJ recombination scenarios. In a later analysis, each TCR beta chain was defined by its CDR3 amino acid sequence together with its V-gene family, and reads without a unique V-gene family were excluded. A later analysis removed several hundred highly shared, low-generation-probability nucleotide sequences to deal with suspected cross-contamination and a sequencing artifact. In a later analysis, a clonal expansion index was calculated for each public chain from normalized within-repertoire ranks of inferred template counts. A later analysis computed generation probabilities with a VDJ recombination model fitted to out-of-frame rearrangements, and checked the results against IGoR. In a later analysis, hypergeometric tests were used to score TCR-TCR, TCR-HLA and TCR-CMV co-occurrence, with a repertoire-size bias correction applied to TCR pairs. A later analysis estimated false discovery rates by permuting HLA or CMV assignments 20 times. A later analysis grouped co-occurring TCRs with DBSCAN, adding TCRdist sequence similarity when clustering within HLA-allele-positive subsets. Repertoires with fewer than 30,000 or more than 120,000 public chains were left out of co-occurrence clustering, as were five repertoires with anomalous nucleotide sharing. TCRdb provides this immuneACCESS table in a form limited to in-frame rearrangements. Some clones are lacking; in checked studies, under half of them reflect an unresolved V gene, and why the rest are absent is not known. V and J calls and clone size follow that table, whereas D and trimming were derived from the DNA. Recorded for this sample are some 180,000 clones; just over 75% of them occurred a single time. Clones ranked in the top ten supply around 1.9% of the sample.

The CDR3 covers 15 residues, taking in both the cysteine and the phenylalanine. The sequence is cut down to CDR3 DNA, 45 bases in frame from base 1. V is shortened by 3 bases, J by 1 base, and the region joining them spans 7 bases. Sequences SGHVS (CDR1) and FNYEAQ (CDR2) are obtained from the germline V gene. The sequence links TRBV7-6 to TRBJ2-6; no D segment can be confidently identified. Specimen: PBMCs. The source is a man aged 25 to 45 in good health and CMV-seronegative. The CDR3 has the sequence CASSFGSSGANVLTF. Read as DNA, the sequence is TGTGCCAGCAGCTTTGGTAGTTCTGGGGCCAACGTCCTGACTTTC. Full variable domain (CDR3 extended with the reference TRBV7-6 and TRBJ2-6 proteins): GAGVSQSPRYKVTKRGQDVALRCDPISGHVSLYWYRQALGQGPEFLTYFNYEAQQDKSGLPNDRFSAERPEGSISTLTIQRTEQRDSAMYRCASSFGSSGANVLTFGAGSRLTVL.